Below are 2 T cell receptor beta chains sequenced from a single sample in a study of cytomegalovirus exposure and HLA in healthy donors. PCR used 60 Vbeta primers and 13 Jbeta primers. Repertoires were generated with immunoSEQ multiplex PCR, while TCRdb's copy carries only in-frame clones and drops some. The sample has 150,000 to 200,000 clones, roughly four fifths seen once. Sequences were obtained from PBMCs. These receptors originate from a girl aged 2 to 9 in good health and CMV-seropositive.

This sequence joins TRBV6-1 and TRBJ2-1; 9 bases match TRBD1. Germline CDR1 and CDR2: MNHNS and SASEGT. The trim removed 6 bases at V and 5 bases at J, leaving 5 bases unmatched. This CDR3 is 14 amino acids long. The CDR3 reads CASSRQGGDNEQFF. The DNA of the CDR3 is TGTGCCAGCAGCCGACAGGGGGGAGACAATGAGCAGTTCTTC.

The chain joins TRBV2 to TRBJ2-5; perhaps TRBD2 as D (6 bases). V lost 6 bases and J 3 bases, leaving 17 bases between the germline ends. This CDR3 is built from 15 residues. Germline-derived CDR1 and CDR2 are SNHLY and FYNNEI. CDR3 sequence: CASRLAVTREETQYF. The CDR3, as DNA: TGTGCCAGCAGACTAGCTGTAACTCGGGAAGAGACCCAGTACTTC. Full variable domain (rest looked up from reference TRBV2 and TRBJ2-5): EPEVTQTPSHQVTQMGQEVILRCVPISNHLYFYWYRQILGQKVEFLVSFYNNEISEKSEIFDDQFSVERPDGSNFTLKIRSTKLEDSAMYFCASRLAVTREETQYFGPGTRLLVL.